The table lists the clone carrying this T cell receptor (beta chain) with many counts. The CDR3 runs to 14 residues. V was clipped by 7 bases and J by 8 bases, with 16 bases between them. Germline-derived CDR1 and CDR2 are SGHRS and YFSETQ. These data come from a study of neurological immune-mediated disorders. One entry per CDR3 protein results from TCRdb running MiXCR on the 5' RACE reads. This table holds about 80,000 distinct CDR3 sequences, 4.5% to 6.5% found once. Material for sequencing was PBMCs. The receptor was derived from a woman in her thirties with multiple sclerosis. The V gene is TRBV5-1, the J gene TRBJ1-6; a possible D gene is TRBD1 (5 bases). Written as DNA, the CDR3 is TGCGCCAGCCAACCGGGGGGGGGTGATTCACCCCTCCACTTT. It is translated as CASQPGGGDSPLHF. The full variable domain, rest sourced from reference TRBV5-1 and TRBJ1-6, is KAGVTQTPRYLIKTRGQQVTLSCSPISGHRSVSWYQQTPGQGLQFLFEYFSETQRNKGNFPGRFSGRQFSNSRSEMNVSTLELGDSALYLCASQPGGGDSPLHFGNGTRLTVT.